These 10 T cell receptor beta chains were sequenced from one sample in a study of cytotoxic CD8 clonotypes in ibrutinib-treated CLL (dated by TCRdb to 2020 to 2022). The library was built by means of the immunoSEQ multiplex PCR assay. TCRdb provides this immuneACCESS table in a form limited to in-frame rearrangements. Some clones are lacking; in checked studies, under half of them reflect an unresolved V gene, and why the rest are absent is not known. The sample has roughly 180,000 clones on record, around three quarters of them singletons. The ten largest clones represent roughly 12% of the sample. This sample's time point label indicates: approximately 25 months on ibrutinib. Sequenced here: PBMCs, sampled after 24 months of ibrutinib treatment. The receptors stem from a human donor with chronic lymphocytic leukemia.

In its sample, this clone was seen a few times. The CDR3 DNA reads TGTGCCTGGAACGTCGCATCCTTTGGAAACACCATATATTTT. It translates to CAWNVASFGNTIYF. The genes are TRBV30 and TRBJ1-3; no firm D call. The CDR3 totals 14 residues. V lost 4 bases, J lost 3 bases, and 13 bases lay in between. CDR1 is GTSNPN and CDR2 is SVGIG in the germline V gene (reference sequence).

The rearrangement joins TRBV7-3 to TRBJ2-7; TRBD2 agrees at 7 bases. Germline loops: CDR1 SGHTA, CDR2 FQGTGA. CDR3 length: 14 amino acids. The V and J ends lost 3 bases and 3 bases, in that order; junction bases with no gene match: 5. CDR3: CASSLSAGNYEQYF. The CDR3 DNA is TGTGCCAGCAGCTTGTCAGCGGGGAACTACGAGCAGTACTTC.

This clone was observed a handful of times. This sequence joins TRBV2 and TRBJ2-3; D call uncertain. In germline, CDR1 is SNHLY, CDR2 FYNNEI. This CDR3 spans 12 amino acids. V lost 7 bases and J 3 bases, leaving 8 bases between the germline ends. Here the CDR3 reads CASIYGTDTQYF. The CDR3 DNA follows: TGTGCCAGCATTTATGGGACAGATACGCAGTATTTT.

This clone came up a few times. The rearrangement links TRBV19 to TRBJ2-7; no definite D call. Trimming left V 3 bases short and J 2 bases short, with 8 bases between. The CDR3 has 13 residues. The germline V gene has CDR1 LNHDA and CDR2 SQIVND (reference sequence). CDR3 nucleotides: TGTGCCAGTAGTATCGGTGTCCCCTACGAGCAGTACTTC. Translation gives CASSIGVPYEQYF.

The V gene is TRBV7-2, the J gene TRBJ2-3, with 7 bases identical to TRBD1. The CDR3 totals 16 residues. Germline V lookup: CDR1 SGHTA, CDR2 FQGNSA. J was trimmed by 0 bases and V by 0 bases; bases with no gene match: 3. This CDR3 is CASSLAGTDSTDTQYF. For the CDR3, the DNA is TGTGCCAGCAGCTTAGCCGGGACAGACAGCACAGATACGCAGTATTTT.

The CDR3 here is CASSLLASGTSDEQYF. The CDR3 DNA sequence: TGCGCCAGCAGCTTGTTGGCTAGCGGGACCTCTGACGAGCAGTACTTC. The rearrangement links TRBV5-1 to TRBJ2-7; 9 bases fit TRBD2. The germline V gene has CDR1 SGHRS and CDR2 YFSETQ. Trimming took 1 base from V and 5 from J; bases not matched to a gene: 10. The CDR3 length is 16 residues.

The chain is built from TRBV2 and TRBJ1-5, with 10 bases fitting TRBD1. V shed 6 bases, J shed 5 bases, and the junction held 1 base outside the gene matches. CDR1 SNHLY and CDR2 FYNNEI come from the germline V gene. The CDR3 runs to 13 residues. For the CDR3, the DNA is TGTGCCAGCAGGACAGGGGGCGATCAGCCCCAGCATTTT. Encoded protein: CASRTGGDQPQHF. Together with reference TRBV2 and TRBJ1-5, the CDR3 gives the full variable domain: EPEVTQTPSHQVTQMGQEVILRCVPISNHLYFYWYRQILGQKVEFLVSFYNNEISEKSEIFDDQFSVERPDGSNFTLKIRSTKLEDSAMYFCASRTGGDQPQHFGDGTRLSIL.

The chain uses TRBV14 and TRBJ2-5, with 7 bases identical to TRBD2. Germline V gene sequence: CDR1 SGHDN, CDR2 FVKESK. V dropped 0 bases and J dropped 4; count of bases not matched to a gene: 14. This CDR3 has 18 residues. CDR3 residues: CASSQDGLAERRRETQYF. The CDR3 coding sequence is TGTGCCAGCAGCCAAGATGGCCTAGCGGAAAGAAGGAGAGAGACCCAGTACTTC. The full variable domain, in which reference TRBV14 and TRBJ2-5 provide the parts outside the CDR3, is EAGVTQFPSHSVIEKGQTVTLRCDPISGHDNLYWYRRVMGKEIKFLLHFVKESKQDESGMPNNRFLAERTGGTYSTLKVQPAELEDSGVYFCASSQDGLAERRRETQYFGPGTRLLVL.

The V gene is TRBV7-9, the J gene TRBJ1-4; 8 nucleotides match TRBD1. The CDR3 is made up of 16 amino acids. Per the germline V gene, CDR1 is SEHNR and CDR2 is FQNEAQ (reference sequence). V dropped 0 bases and J dropped 8; count of bases not matched to a gene: 8. The CDR3 nucleotides are TGTGCCAGCAGCTTAGCGGACAGGGAAGGGTGGGAAAAACTGTTTTTT. It codes for CASSLADREGWEKLFF.

The table lists this clone with a few counts. V usage is TRBV7-7 and J usage is TRBJ2-2; D is tentatively TRBD1 or TRBD2 (5 bases each). CDR1 is SSHAT and CDR2 is FNYEAQ in the germline V gene (reference sequence). V was clipped by 5 bases and J by 4 bases, with 14 bases between them. This CDR3 contains 15 residues. The CDR3 region is CASSQTPGSTGELFF. CDR3 nucleotide sequence: TGTGCCAGCAGCCAGACCCCAGGGAGCACCGGGGAGCTGTTTTTT. Variable domain in full (rest from reference TRBV7-7 and TRBJ2-2): GAGVSQSPRYKVTKRGQDVTLRCDPISSHATLYWYQQALGQGPEFLTYFNYEAQPDKSGLPSDRFSAERPEGSISTLTIQRTEQRDSAMYRCASSQTPGSTGELFFGEGSRLTVL.